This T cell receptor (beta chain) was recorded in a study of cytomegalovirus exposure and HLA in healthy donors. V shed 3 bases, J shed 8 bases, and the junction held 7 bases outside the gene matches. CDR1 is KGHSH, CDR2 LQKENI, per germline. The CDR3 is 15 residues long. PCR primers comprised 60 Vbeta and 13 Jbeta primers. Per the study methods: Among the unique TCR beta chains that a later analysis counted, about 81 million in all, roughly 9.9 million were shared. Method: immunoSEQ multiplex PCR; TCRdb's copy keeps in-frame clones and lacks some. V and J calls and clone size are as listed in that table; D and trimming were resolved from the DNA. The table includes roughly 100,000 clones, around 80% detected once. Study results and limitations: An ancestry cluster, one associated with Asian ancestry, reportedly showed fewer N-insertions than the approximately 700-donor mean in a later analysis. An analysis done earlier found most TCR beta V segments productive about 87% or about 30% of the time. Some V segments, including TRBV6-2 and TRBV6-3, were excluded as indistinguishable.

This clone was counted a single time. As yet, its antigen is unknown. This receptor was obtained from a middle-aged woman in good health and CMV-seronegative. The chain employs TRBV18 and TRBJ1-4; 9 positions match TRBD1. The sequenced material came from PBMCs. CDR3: CASSPPDRGEEKLFF. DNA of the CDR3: TGTGCCAGCTCACCTCCGGACAGGGGTGAGGAAAAACTGTTTTTT.